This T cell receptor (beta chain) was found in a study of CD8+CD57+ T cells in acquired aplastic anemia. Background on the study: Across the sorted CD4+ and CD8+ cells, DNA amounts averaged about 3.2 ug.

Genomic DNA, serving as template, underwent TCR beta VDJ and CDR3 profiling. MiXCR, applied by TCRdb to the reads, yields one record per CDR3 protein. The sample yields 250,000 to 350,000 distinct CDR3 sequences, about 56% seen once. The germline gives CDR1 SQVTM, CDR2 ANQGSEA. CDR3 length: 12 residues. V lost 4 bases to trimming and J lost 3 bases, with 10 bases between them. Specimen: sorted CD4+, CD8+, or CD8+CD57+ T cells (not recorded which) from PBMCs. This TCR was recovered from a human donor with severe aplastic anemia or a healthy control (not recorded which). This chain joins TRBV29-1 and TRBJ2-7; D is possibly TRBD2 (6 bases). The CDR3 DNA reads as TGCAGCGTTGCCGACGGGAGCTACGAGCAGTACTTC. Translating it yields CSVADGSYEQYF.